Sequencing of this TCR beta chain was carried out in a study of Graves' ophthalmopathy and Graves' hyperthyroidism. This clonotype was seen at least ten times. The CDR3 extends over 15 amino acids. Germline CDR1 and CDR2: KGHDR and SFDVKD. J gave up 5 bases and V 2 bases, and 5 bases lay outside the gene matches. Ophthalmopathy absent within 18 months of follow-up marked hyperthyroidism as stable. Excluded were patients with other autoimmune diseases, uncontrolled infections, pregnancy or lactation. Using RNA transcripts, the TCR beta CDR3 regions were amplified. In the first round, RT-PCR was carried out with HTBI primers, and a multiplex PCR formed the second round. A single record per CDR3 protein comes from TCRdb applying MiXCR to the multiplex PCR reads. The table records a few hundred thousand distinct CDR3 sequences, approximately 18% of them present only once.

The gene calls are TRBV24-1 and TRBJ2-7; 10 bases are shared with TRBD2. Sequences were obtained from peripheral blood. This receptor was identified in an adult woman with stable Graves' hyperthyroidism. CDR3 DNA: TGTGCCACCAGTGATTCGGTACTAGCGGGAAACGAGCAGTACTTC. Amino acids: CATSDSVLAGNEQYF.